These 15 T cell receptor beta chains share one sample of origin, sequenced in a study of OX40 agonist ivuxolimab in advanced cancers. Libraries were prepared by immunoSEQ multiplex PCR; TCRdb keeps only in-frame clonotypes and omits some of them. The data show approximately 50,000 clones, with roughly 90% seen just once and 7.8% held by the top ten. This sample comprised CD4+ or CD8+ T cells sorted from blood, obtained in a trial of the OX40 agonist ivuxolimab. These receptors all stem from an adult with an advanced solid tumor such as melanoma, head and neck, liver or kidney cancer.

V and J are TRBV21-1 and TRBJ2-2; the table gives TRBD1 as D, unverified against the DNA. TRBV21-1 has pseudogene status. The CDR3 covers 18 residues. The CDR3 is CASSKMEKGARVAGELFF. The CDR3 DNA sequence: TGTGCCAGCAGCAAAATGGAGAAGGGGGCTCGGGTGGCCGGGGAGCTGTTTTTT.

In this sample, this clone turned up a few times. CDR3 in amino acids: CASGPGLDTEAFF. The CDR3 nucleotides read TGCGCCAGCGGACCAGGGTTGGACACTGAAGCTTTCTTT. The chain is built from TRBV5-1 and TRBJ1-1, with a possible D match to TRBD1 (5 bases). V lost 7 bases and J 3 bases, leaving 13 bases between the germline ends. In germline, CDR1 is SGHRS, CDR2 YFSETQ. The CDR3 loop spans 13 amino acids.

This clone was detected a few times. CDR3 sequence reads: CASSDIWGQGKYEQYF. The CDR3 DNA reads TGTGCCAGTAGTGATATCTGGGGACAGGGTAAATACGAGCAGTACTTC. The rearrangement links TRBV19 to TRBJ2-7, with 9 bases fitting TRBD1. The V gene end was trimmed by 5 bases and the J gene end by 4 bases; junction bases not matched to a gene: 12. This CDR3 region has 16 residues. CDR1 and CDR2 (germline): LNHDA, SQIVND (reference sequence). Full variable domain (remainder filled in from reference TRBV19 and TRBJ2-7): DGGITQSPKYLFRKEGQNVTLSCEQNLNHDAMYWYRQDPGQGLRLIYYSQIVNDFQKGDIAEGYSVSREKKESFPLTVTSAQKNPTAFYLCASSDIWGQGKYEQYFGPGTRLTVT.

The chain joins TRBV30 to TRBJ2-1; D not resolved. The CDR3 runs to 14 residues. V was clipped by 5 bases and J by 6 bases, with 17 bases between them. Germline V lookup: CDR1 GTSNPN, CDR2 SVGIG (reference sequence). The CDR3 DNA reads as TGTGCCTGGGGCCCGGGCCTCCCCTTCAATGAGCAGTTCTTC. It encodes CAWGPGLPFNEQFF.

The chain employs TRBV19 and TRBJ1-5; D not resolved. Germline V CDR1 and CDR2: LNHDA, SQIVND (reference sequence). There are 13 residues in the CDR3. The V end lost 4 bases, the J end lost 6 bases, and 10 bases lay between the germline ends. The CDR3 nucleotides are TGTGCCAGTAGTACCGCTAAGGCTCAGCCCCAGCATTTT. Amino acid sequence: CASSTAKAQPQHF.

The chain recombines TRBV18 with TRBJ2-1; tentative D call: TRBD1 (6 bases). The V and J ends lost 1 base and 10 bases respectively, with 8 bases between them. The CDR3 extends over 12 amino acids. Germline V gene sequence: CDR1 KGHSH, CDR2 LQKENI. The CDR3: CASSPRGQEQFF. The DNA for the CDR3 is TGTGCCAGCTCACCACGCGGACAGGAGCAGTTCTTC.

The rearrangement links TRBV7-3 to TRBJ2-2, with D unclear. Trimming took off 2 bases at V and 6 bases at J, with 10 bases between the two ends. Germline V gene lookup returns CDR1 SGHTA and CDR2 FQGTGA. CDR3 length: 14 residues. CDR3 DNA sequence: TGTGCCAGCAGCTTACAGCGCGGCCCCGGGGAGCTGTTTTTT. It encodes CASSLQRGPGELFF. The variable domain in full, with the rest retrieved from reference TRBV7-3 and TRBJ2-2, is GAGVSQTPSNKVTEKGKYVELRCDPISGHTALYWYRQSLGQGPEFLIYFQGTGAADDSGLPNDRFFAVRPEGSVSTLKIQRTERGDSAVYLCASSLQRGPGELFFGEGSRLTVL.

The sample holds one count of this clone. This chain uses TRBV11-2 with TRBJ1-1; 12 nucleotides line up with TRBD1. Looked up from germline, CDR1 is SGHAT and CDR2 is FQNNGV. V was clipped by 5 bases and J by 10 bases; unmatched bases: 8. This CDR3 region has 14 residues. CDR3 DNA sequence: TGTGCCAGCAGCCTGGGACAGGGGGCTTGGGGAGCTTTCTTT. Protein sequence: CASSLGQGAWGAFF.

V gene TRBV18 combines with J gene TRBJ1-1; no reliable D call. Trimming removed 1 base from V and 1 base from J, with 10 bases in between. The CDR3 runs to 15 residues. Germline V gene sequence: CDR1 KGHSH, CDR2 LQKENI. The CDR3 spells CASSPLEAKNTEAFF. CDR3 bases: TGTGCCAGCTCACCACTGGAGGCAAAGAACACTGAAGCTTTCTTT. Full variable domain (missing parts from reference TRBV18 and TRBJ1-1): NAGVMQNPRHLVRRRGQEARLRCSPMKGHSHVYWYRQLPEEGLKFMVYLQKENIIDESGMPKERFSAEFPKEGPSILRIQQVVRGDSAAYFCASSPLEAKNTEAFFGQGTRLTVV.

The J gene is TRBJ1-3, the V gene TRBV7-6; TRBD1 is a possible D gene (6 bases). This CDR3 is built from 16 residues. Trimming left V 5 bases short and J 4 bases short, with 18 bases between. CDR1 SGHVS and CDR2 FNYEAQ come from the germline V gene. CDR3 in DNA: TGTGCCAGCAGCCTTACCGGGACAACGGGAGGAAACACCATATATTTT. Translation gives CASSLTGTTGGNTIYF.

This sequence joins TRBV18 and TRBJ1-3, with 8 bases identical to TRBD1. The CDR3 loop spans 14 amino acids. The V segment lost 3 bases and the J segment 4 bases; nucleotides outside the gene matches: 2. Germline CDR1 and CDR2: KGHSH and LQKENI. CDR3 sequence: CASSPTGVGNTIYF. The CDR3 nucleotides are TGTGCCAGCTCACCGACAGGGGTAGGAAACACCATATATTTT.

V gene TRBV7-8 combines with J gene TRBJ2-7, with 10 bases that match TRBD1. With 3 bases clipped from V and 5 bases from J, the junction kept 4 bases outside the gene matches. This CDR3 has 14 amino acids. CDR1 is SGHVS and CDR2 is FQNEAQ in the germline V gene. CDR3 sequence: CASSFRTGGHEQYF. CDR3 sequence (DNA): TGTGCCAGCAGCTTCCGGACAGGGGGACACGAGCAGTACTTC.

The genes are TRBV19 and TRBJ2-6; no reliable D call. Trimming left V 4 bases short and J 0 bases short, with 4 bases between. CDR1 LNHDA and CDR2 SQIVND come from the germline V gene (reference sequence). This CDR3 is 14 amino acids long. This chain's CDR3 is CASSRGSGANVLTF. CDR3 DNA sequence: TGTGCCAGTAGTAGGGGCTCTGGGGCCAACGTCCTGACTTTC.

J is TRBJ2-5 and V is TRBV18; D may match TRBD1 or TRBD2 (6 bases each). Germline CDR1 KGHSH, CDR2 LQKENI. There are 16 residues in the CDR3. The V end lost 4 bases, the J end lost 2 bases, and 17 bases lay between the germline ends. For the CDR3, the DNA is TGTGCCAGCTCACGGGGAGGAGGGACAAATCAAGAGACCCAGTACTTC. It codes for CASSRGGGTNQETQYF.

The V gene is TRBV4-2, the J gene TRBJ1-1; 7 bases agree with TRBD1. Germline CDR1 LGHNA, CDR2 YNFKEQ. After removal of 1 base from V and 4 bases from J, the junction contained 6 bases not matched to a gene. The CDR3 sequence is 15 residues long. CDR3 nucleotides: TGTGCCAGCAGCCAAGCCCAGGGGGGTGGCACTGAAGCTTTCTTT. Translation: CASSQAQGGGTEAFF.